These 26 T cell receptor beta chains share one sample of origin, sequenced in a study of cytomegalovirus exposure and HLA in healthy donors. The PCR contained 60 Vbeta and 13 Jbeta primers. Sequencing was performed with immunoSEQ multiplex PCR; in TCRdb, only in-frame clones are kept and a portion is missing. The sample has around 91,000 clones; around four fifths are singletons. The sample comprised PBMCs. The source of these receptors is a male donor in good health and CMV-seropositive.

The chain recombines TRBV2 with TRBJ1-6, with TRBD1 matching over 8 bases. With V trimmed by 11 bases and J by 6 bases, 6 bases remained unmatched. CDR1 and CDR2 from the germline V gene are SNHLY and FYNNEI. The CDR3 consists of 13 residues. CDR3 bases: TGTGCCTCATCGGACAGGGTTAATTCACCCCTCCACTTT. It translates to CASSDRVNSPLHF.

The J gene is TRBJ1-1, the V gene TRBV5-1, with D possibly being TRBD1 (6 bases). CDR1 SGHRS and CDR2 YFSETQ come from the germline V gene. V was trimmed by 0 bases and J by 0 bases, leaving 12 bases between them. This CDR3 comprises 16 residues. CDR3 sequence: CASSLVGTGLNTEAFF. The DNA of the CDR3 is TGCGCCAGCAGCTTGGTAGGAACAGGGCTGAACACTGAAGCTTTCTTT. Using reference TRBV5-1 and TRBJ1-1 for the parts outside the CDR3, the full variable domain is KAGVTQTPRYLIKTRGQQVTLSCSPISGHRSVSWYQQTPGQGLQFLFEYFSETQRNKGNFPGRFSGRQFSNSRSEMNVSTLELGDSALYLCASSLVGTGLNTEAFFGQGTRLTVV.

This rearrangement joins TRBV7-9 to TRBJ2-3; 9 bases fit TRBD2. The CDR3 has 15 amino acids. V dropped 4 bases and J dropped 3; count of bases not matched to a gene: 5. Germline CDR1 and CDR2: SEHNR and FQNEAQ (reference sequence). CDR3 coding DNA: TGTGCCAGCAGCTCCTTGACTAGCGGAACAGATACGCAGTATTTT. Protein: CASSSLTSGTDTQYF.

This clone is deemed medium-sized (0.01 to 0.1%). V gene TRBV6-1 combines with J gene TRBJ1-6, with D unclear. V was pared by 8 bases and J by 6 bases, with 17 bases between. The CDR3 totals 15 residues. The germline V gene has CDR1 MNHNS and CDR2 SASEGT. Written as DNA, the CDR3 is TGTGCCAGCTCCCCGGGGTTTGAAGGTAATTCACCCCTCCACTTT. Translated: CASSPGFEGNSPLHF.

The CDR3 sequence: CASSHHRGNTEAFF. The CDR3 DNA reads TGCGCCAGCAGCCACCACAGGGGGAACACTGAAGCTTTCTTT. The chain couples TRBV4-1 to TRBJ1-1; TRBD1 agrees at 7 bases. CDR1 is MGHRA, CDR2 YSYEKL, per germline. This CDR3 is built from 14 residues. With 3 bases clipped from V and 1 base from J, the junction kept 2 bases outside the gene matches.

The chain recombines TRBV4-1 with TRBJ1-2; 8 bases agree with TRBD1. The CDR3 is made up of 14 amino acids. Germline V gene data show CDR1 as MGHRA and CDR2 as YSYEKL. V was clipped by 0 bases and J by 8 bases; unmatched bases: 5. The CDR3 DNA reads TGCGCCAGCAGCCAAGATCCCACAGGGGGAGGCTACACCTTC. This codes for CASSQDPTGGGYTF.

V and J are TRBV27 and TRBJ2-3; the match to TRBD2 covers 11 bases. CDR1 MNHEY and CDR2 SMNVEV come from the germline V gene (reference sequence). This CDR3 is built from 15 residues. The V and J ends lost 5 bases and 6 bases, in that order; junction bases with no gene match: 7. In nucleotides, the CDR3 is TGTGCCAGCAGTCTTAGCGGGGGGGCTGATGATACGCAGTATTTT. Protein product: CASSLSGGADDTQYF.

This chain links TRBV27 with TRBJ2-7; 8 positions match TRBD1. Per the germline V gene, CDR1 is MNHEY and CDR2 is SMNVEV (reference sequence). The CDR3 length is 14 residues. Unmatched junction bases numbered 5, after V lost 4 bases and J lost 3 bases. CDR3 nucleotide sequence: TGTGCCAGCAGTTCCGGGACAGGAATCTACGAGCAGTACTTC. Amino acids: CASSSGTGIYEQYF.

This clone was counted a single time. V is TRBV6-5 and J is TRBJ2-1, with D tentatively TRBD2 (6 bases). The CDR3 has 14 amino acids. V lost 7 bases, J lost 0 bases, and 10 bases lay in between. From germline, CDR1 is MNHEY and CDR2 SVGAGI. This chain's CDR3 is CASTYGSSYNEQFF. CDR3 nucleotide sequence: TGTGCCAGCACCTACGGGAGCTCCTACAATGAGCAGTTCTTC.

This clone was seen a handful of times. The CDR3 region has the DNA TGTGCCACCAGCAGAGTAAGGACAGAAAGCAATCAGCCCCAGCATTTT. Translated, it gives CATSRVRTESNQPQHF. This chain links TRBV15 with TRBJ1-5; a possible D gene is TRBD1 (6 bases). The CDR3 sequence is 16 residues long. Germline assignment: CDR1 LNHNV and CDR2 YYDKDF (reference sequence). V was pared by 1 base and J by 1 base, with 11 bases between.

The J gene is TRBJ1-3, the V gene TRBV5-5; D is ambiguous. V lost 1 base, J lost 0 bases, and 11 bases lay in between. The CDR3 length is 16 residues. The V gene's germline CDR1 is SGHKS and CDR2 YYEKEE (reference sequence). CDR3: CASSLLGSLSGNTIYF. The CDR3 region has the DNA TGTGCCAGCAGCTTGCTGGGGAGCCTCTCTGGAAACACCATATATTTT.

The chain uses TRBV9 and TRBJ2-2; D is perhaps TRBD1 (6 bases). Germline assignment: CDR1 SGDLS and CDR2 YYNGEE. V gave up 3 bases and J gave up 1 base, with 13 bases separating them. The CDR3 covers 16 residues. CDR3 DNA: TGTGCCAGCAGCGGGGCCGGGACACTGAACACCGGGGAGCTGTTTTTT. Translated, it gives CASSGAGTLNTGELFF.

This clone was counted a few times. The CDR3 region has the DNA TGTGCCAGCAGGAGAGACCAGGGTAGCAATCAGCCCCAGCATTTT. Translation: CASRRDQGSNQPQHF. V is TRBV6-1 and J is TRBJ1-5; a possible D gene is TRBD1 (5 bases). Germline V gene lookup returns CDR1 MNHNS and CDR2 SASEGT. Between the trimmed V and J ends, which lost 6 bases and 0 bases, there was a span of 12 bases. The CDR3 is 15 amino acids.

This chain joins TRBV11-2 and TRBJ2-1, with 11 bases identical to TRBD2. This CDR3 spans 14 amino acids. In germline, CDR1 is SGHAT, CDR2 FQNNGV. The ends lost 1 base at V and 7 bases at J; junction bases unmatched: 0. DNA of the CDR3: TGTGCCAGCAGCTTAGCTAGCGGGAGGAATGAGCAGTTCTTC. This gives the protein CASSLASGRNEQFF. Filled out from reference TRBV11-2 and TRBJ2-1, the complete variable domain reads EAGVAQSPRYKIIEKRQSVAFWCNPISGHATLYWYQQILGQGPKLLIQFQNNGVVDDSQLPKDRFSAERLKGVDSTLKIQPAKLEDSAVYLCASSLASGRNEQFFGPGTRLTVL.

The J gene is TRBJ1-4, the V gene TRBV30; TRBD1 agrees at 8 bases. Germline-derived CDR1 and CDR2 are GTSNPN and SVGIG (reference sequence). The CDR3 is 15 amino acids. The ends lost 3 bases at V and 7 bases at J; junction bases unmatched: 10. The CDR3 nucleotides are TGTGCCTGGAGAGAACACAGGGGGGGGAGTGAAAAACTGTTTTTT. The encoded protein is CAWREHRGGSEKLFF.

The rearrangement joins TRBV28 to TRBJ1-4; TRBD1 matches at 8 bases. J gave up 10 bases and V 3 bases, and 10 bases lay outside the gene matches. The germline V gene encodes CDR1 MDHEN and CDR2 SYDVKM. This CDR3 has 15 residues. CDR3 in amino acids: CASSFSDRAVVKLFF. The CDR3 bases are TGTGCCAGCAGTTTCTCGGACAGGGCTGTCGTAAAACTGTTTTTT. Full variable domain (outside the CDR3, taken from reference TRBV28 and TRBJ1-4): DVKVTQSSRYLVKRTGEKVFLECVQDMDHENMFWYRQDPGLGLRLIYFSYDVKMKEKGDIPEGYSVSREKKERFSLILESASTNQTSMYLCASSFSDRAVVKLFFGSGTQLSVL.

The chain joins TRBV28 to TRBJ2-7, with TRBD2 as a possible D gene (6 bases). Trimming cost V 5 bases and J 2 bases, with 19 bases left between them. Germline V gene data show CDR1 as MDHEN and CDR2 as SYDVKM. The CDR3 spans 16 residues. This CDR3 is CASSGPGGRFPYEQYF. CDR3 DNA sequence: TGTGCCAGCAGTGGCCCCGGAGGGAGGTTTCCCTACGAGCAGTACTTC. The variable domain in full, completed from reference TRBV28 and TRBJ2-7, reads DVKVTQSSRYLVKRTGEKVFLECVQDMDHENMFWYRQDPGLGLRLIYFSYDVKMKEKGDIPEGYSVSREKKERFSLILESASTNQTSMYLCASSGPGGRFPYEQYFGPGTRLTVT.

V gene TRBV29-1 combines with J gene TRBJ2-1; 11 nucleotides match TRBD1. The CDR3 runs 14 residues. Germline loops: CDR1 SQVTM, CDR2 ANQGSEA. The V segment lost 4 bases and the J segment 6 bases; nucleotides outside the gene matches: 5. CDR3 loop: CSVVGDRGFNEQFF. In DNA form, the CDR3 reads TGCAGCGTTGTAGGGGACAGGGGGTTCAATGAGCAGTTCTTC.

CDR3 residues: CASSYQRGGGNYGYTF. As DNA, the CDR3 is TGTGCCAGCAGTTACCAGCGGGGAGGGGGGAACTATGGCTACACCTTC. The rearrangement links TRBV6-5 to TRBJ1-2; weak D call: TRBD1 (6 bases). Trimming pared 2 bases from V and 2 bases from J, leaving 15 bases between. This CDR3 has 16 amino acids. Germline V gives CDR1 MNHEY, CDR2 SVGAGI.

The J gene is TRBJ2-1, the V gene TRBV6-5; D is undetermined. The V gene lost 0 bases and the J gene lost 8 bases, with 11 bases spanning the gap. The V gene's germline CDR1 is MNHEY and CDR2 SVGAGI. This CDR3 region has 14 residues. In DNA, the CDR3 is TGTGCCAGCAGTTACTCGAACGGGTTGCATGAGCAGTTCTTC. Amino acid sequence: CASSYSNGLHEQFF.

The rearrangement joins TRBV5-1 to TRBJ2-7; D perhaps matches TRBD2 (5 bases). Germline V CDR1 and CDR2: SGHRS, YFSETQ. V was shortened by 4 bases and J by 3 bases, with 8 bases between the two germline ends. CDR3 length: 12 amino acids. Here the CDR3 reads CASSRDLYEQYF. In DNA, the CDR3 is TGCGCCAGCAGCCGGGATCTCTACGAGCAGTACTTC.

This chain joins TRBV28 and TRBJ1-2; TRBD1 aligns across 7 bases. This CDR3 comprises 13 residues. J gave up 4 bases and V 7 bases, and 6 bases lay outside the gene matches. Germline V lookup: CDR1 MDHEN, CDR2 SYDVKM. CDR3 nucleotide sequence: TGTGCCAGCACCTCGACAGGGCCCTATGGCTACACCTTC. This codes for CASTSTGPYGYTF.

This chain joins TRBV27 and TRBJ2-7; D perhaps matches TRBD2 (7 bases). The ends were cut back, 1 base at V and 0 bases at J, with 13 bases in the middle. This CDR3 contains 16 residues. Germline CDR1 reads MNHEY; CDR2 reads SMNVEV (reference sequence). The CDR3 loop reads CASSLLGGGSSYEQYF. CDR3 in DNA: TGTGCCAGCAGTTTATTAGGGGGAGGGAGCTCCTACGAGCAGTACTTC.

J is TRBJ2-5 and V is TRBV18; 12 bases are shared with TRBD2. The J segment lost 4 bases and the V segment lost 2 bases, leaving 5 bases of the junction unmatched. The germline V gene encodes CDR1 KGHSH and CDR2 LQKENI. The CDR3 is made up of 16 amino acids. The CDR3 region has the DNA TGTGCCAGCTCACCAGACCAGGGACTAGCGGGAGAGACCCAGTACTTC. Protein product: CASSPDQGLAGETQYF.

The table lists this clone with a few counts. The chain combines TRBV7-6 with TRBJ2-1; 7 bases map to TRBD1. In germline, CDR1 is SGHVS, CDR2 FNYEAQ. The ends lost 2 bases at V and 9 bases at J; junction bases unmatched: 4. CDR3 length equals 13 residues. This CDR3 reads CASSLYRGSEQFF. The DNA of the CDR3 is TGTGCCAGCAGCTTATACAGGGGTAGTGAGCAGTTCTTC. Variable domain in full (rest from reference TRBV7-6 and TRBJ2-1): GAGVSQSPRYKVTKRGQDVALRCDPISGHVSLYWYRQALGQGPEFLTYFNYEAQQDKSGLPNDRFSAERPEGSISTLTIQRTEQRDSAMYRCASSLYRGSEQFFGPGTRLTVL.

The genes are TRBV30 and TRBJ2-2; 15 nucleotides line up with TRBD2. V was pared by 6 bases and J by 8 bases, with 13 bases of the junction left unmatched. Germline-derived CDR1 and CDR2 are GTSNPN and SVGIG (reference sequence). This CDR3 contains 17 residues. The CDR3 DNA is TGTGCCTGCAGCGGGACTAGCGGGAGGACTCTGGATGGGGAGCTGTTTTTT. It specifies CACSGTSGRTLDGELFF.